Listed here are 27 T cell receptor beta chains from one sample, sequenced in a study of post-analysis software for immune sequencing data. The study, taken as a whole, reports: In patients, TRBV5-6, TRBV5-1 and TRBV20-1 belonged to four or five TRBV segments found more frequently than in controls.

The antigens these receptors bind are not known. TCR beta cDNA libraries had unique molecular identifiers. In TCRdb, the PCR reads were re-called with MiXCR into one record per CDR3 protein. Among 740,000 or so distinct CDR3 sequences listed, approximately 53% were seen once. The sample was blood. The receptor set was obtained from a girl aged 10 to 17 with multiple sclerosis.

This clonotype was recorded a few times. This chain uses TRBV12-3 or TRBV12-4 with TRBJ2-4; D gene uncertain. V was trimmed by 6 bases and J by 5 bases, leaving 17 bases between them. CDR3 length: 15 residues. The CDR3 DNA follows: TGTGCCAGCAGCAGCAGGAGCTTCAGGCAAAACATTCAGTACTTC. This gives the protein CASSSRSFRQNIQYF.

The rearrangement links TRBV6-6 to TRBJ2-7; 10 positions agree with TRBD1. There are 14 residues in the CDR3. V lost 5 bases to trimming and J lost 5 bases; unmatched junction nucleotides: 6. Germline V gene lookup returns CDR1 MNHNY and CDR2 SVGAGI (reference sequence). The CDR3: CASSGRQGADEQYF. The CDR3 DNA follows: TGTGCCAGCAGTGGCAGACAGGGGGCAGACGAGCAGTACTTC.

The chain carries TRBV7-8 and TRBJ2-7; maybe TRBD2 (5 bases). Germline V CDR1 and CDR2: SGHVS, FQNEAQ. V was cut by 2 bases and J by 1 base, with 9 bases left in between. The CDR3 is 14 amino acids. The CDR3 DNA follows: TGTGCCAGCAGCTTATACGGGGAGTCCTACGAGCAGTACTTC. Protein sequence: CASSLYGESYEQYF.

This chain uses TRBV10-2 with TRBJ1-4; D possibly corresponds to TRBD1 (6 bases). Trimming took 3 bases from V and 0 from J, leaving 8 bases between them. The germline V gene encodes CDR1 WSHSY and CDR2 SAAADI. The CDR3 is 15 amino acids. In DNA, the CDR3 is TGCGCCAGCAGTGAAGGACAGACAACTAATGAAAAACTGTTTTTT. This encodes CASSEGQTTNEKLFF.

This clonotype came up a few times. The chain is built from TRBV4-2 and TRBJ2-5, with TRBD2 matching over 9 bases. The length of the CDR3 is 18 residues. CDR1 is LGHNA and CDR2 is YNFKEQ in the germline V gene. V trimming: 0 bases; J trimming: 5 bases; junction bases outside the gene matches: 13. CDR3 in DNA: TGTGCCAGCAGCCAAGATGAAAGTCTAGCGGGGCCGGGGGAGACCCAGTACTTC. The encoded protein is CASSQDESLAGPGETQYF.

This clonotype was seen more than once but under ten times. The chain joins TRBV10-3 to TRBJ2-4; 8 bases are a match to TRBD1. The DNA matches TRBJ2-7 better at its end, which makes the J call doubtful. Germline CDR1 ENHRY, CDR2 SYGVKD. The CDR3 is 13 residues long. The CDR3 nucleotides are TGTGCCATCAGAGACAGGGGAGAAGGCGAGCAGTACTTC. Residues: CAIRDRGEGEQYF.

This chain uses TRBV5-1 with TRBJ2-1, with 11 nucleotides matching TRBD2. This CDR3 has 15 residues. The J segment lost 3 bases and the V segment lost 4 bases, leaving 3 bases of the junction unmatched. Germline CDR1 SGHRS, CDR2 YFSETQ. CDR3: CASSRLAGLYNEQFF. The CDR3 DNA reads TGCGCCAGCAGCCGACTAGCGGGGCTCTACAATGAGCAGTTCTTC.

This chain links TRBV20-1 with TRBJ2-7; 8 positions agree with TRBD2. Germline lookup yields CDR1 DFQATT and CDR2 SNEGSKA (reference sequence). This CDR3 is built from 17 residues. After removal of 3 bases from V and 3 bases from J, the junction contained 16 bases not matched to a gene. The CDR3 sequence is CSASFGRGSGKNYEQYF. CDR3 sequence (DNA): TGCAGTGCTAGTTTTGGTAGGGGTAGCGGGAAAAACTACGAGCAGTACTTC.

This clonotype was detected a few times. The chain uses TRBV7-2 and TRBJ2-7; perhaps TRBD1 as D (5 bases). V shed 2 bases and J shed 2 bases, with 16 bases lying between them. This CDR3 region has 16 residues. Germline lookup yields CDR1 SGHTA and CDR2 FQGNSA. The CDR3 region is CASSLKGPRDTYEQYF. CDR3 in DNA: TGTGCCAGCAGCTTAAAGGGTCCCAGGGATACCTACGAGCAGTACTTC.

V gene TRBV11-2 combines with J gene TRBJ2-5; the D gene is possibly TRBD2 (6 bases). The V gene lost 5 bases and the J gene lost 5 bases, with 15 bases spanning the gap. Germline V lookup: CDR1 SGHAT, CDR2 FQNNGV. CDR3 length equals 14 residues. The CDR3 DNA reads TGTGCCAGCAGCACCCGACGGGGGAGGGAGACCCAGTACTTC. It encodes CASSTRRGRETQYF.

The chain carries TRBV4-1 and TRBJ2-5, with 7 bases identical to TRBD2. TRBJ2-7 matches the DNA end more closely, so the J call is doubtful. This CDR3 has 15 amino acids. Germline loops: CDR1 MGHRA, CDR2 YSYEKL. The CDR3, as DNA: TGCGCCAGCAGCCATCGGGCGGGAGTGAGGAACGAGCAGTACTTC. Its translation is CASSHRAGVRNEQYF.

This clonotype was detected once. The rearrangement joins TRBV14 to TRBJ2-5; TRBD2 is a possible D gene (5 bases). This CDR3 contains 13 residues. Germline-derived CDR1 and CDR2 are SGHDN and FVKESK. V dropped 1 base and J dropped 6 bases, with 9 bases sitting between them. The CDR3, as DNA: TGTGCCAGCAGCCAAGTGGGGAGACAGACCCAGTACTTC. As protein: CASSQVGRQTQYF.

The genes are TRBV10-2 and TRBJ2-3, with 9 bases aligning to TRBD2. After removal of 5 bases from V and 6 bases from J, the junction contained 6 bases not matched to a gene. This CDR3 region has 14 residues. Germline values: CDR1 WSHSY, CDR2 SAAADI. CDR3 residues: CASSWGGGADTQYF. The DNA for the CDR3 is TGCGCCAGCAGTTGGGGCGGGGGGGCGGATACGCAGTATTTT.

CDR3 protein: CASSLPTGGKFF. CDR3 nucleotide sequence: TGTGCCAGCAGTTTACCGACAGGGGGCAAGTTCTTC. The chain carries TRBV27 and TRBJ2-1; 10 bases are shared with TRBD1. CDR1 and CDR2 from the germline V gene are MNHEY and SMNVEV (reference sequence). The CDR3 sequence is 12 residues long. The junction had 3 bases not matched to a gene; V was cut back by 2 bases and J by 14 bases.

The chain couples TRBV4-2 to TRBJ1-2; possible D gene TRBD1, 5 bases. This CDR3 contains 14 residues. The V gene's germline CDR1 is LGHNA and CDR2 YNFKEQ. The V end was cut by 0 bases, the J end by 4 bases, with 9 bases between. CDR3: CASSQESGGYGYTF. The CDR3, as DNA: TGTGCCAGCAGCCAAGAGTCCGGGGGCTATGGCTACACCTTC.

The V gene is TRBV7-9, the J gene TRBJ2-3, with 14 bases aligning to TRBD2. This CDR3 has 16 residues. J lost 4 bases, V lost 3 bases, and 3 bases had no gene match. Per the germline V gene, CDR1 is SEHNR and CDR2 is FQNEAQ (reference sequence). The DNA of the CDR3 is TGTGCCAGCAGCTTCCCGGGACTAGCGGGAGCAGATACGCAGTATTTT. It is translated as CASSFPGLAGADTQYF.

The chain carries TRBV5-1 and TRBJ2-1; D perhaps matches TRBD1 (6 bases). Germline CDR1 and CDR2: SGHRS and YFSETQ. Trimming took off 4 bases at V and 4 bases at J, with 15 bases between the two ends. This CDR3 has 15 amino acids. The chain's CDR3 is CASSTEGVRYNEQFF. The DNA of the CDR3 is TGCGCCAGCAGCACCGAGGGGGTTAGGTACAATGAGCAGTTCTTC.

The gene calls are TRBV5-6 and TRBJ2-7; TRBD1 is a possible D gene (5 bases). This CDR3 spans 13 amino acids. The germline gives CDR1 SGHDT, CDR2 YYEEEE. Trimming stripped 3 bases from V and 7 bases from J, with 14 bases between. CDR3 in amino acids: CASSYGIRGEQYF. CDR3 coding DNA: TGTGCCAGCAGCTACGGCATTAGGGGAGAGCAGTACTTC. The full variable domain, its missing parts supplied by reference TRBV5-6 and TRBJ2-7, is DAGVTQSPTHLIKTRGQQVTLRCSPKSGHDTVSWYQQALGQGPQFIFQYYEEEERQRGNFPDRFSGHQFPNYSSELNVNALLLGDSALYLCASSYGIRGEQYFGPGTRLTVT.

This sequence joins TRBV5-1 and TRBJ2-1; TRBD2 matches 13 bases. The V and J ends lost 5 bases and 7 bases, in that order; junction bases with no gene match: 6. The germline V gene encodes CDR1 SGHRS and CDR2 YFSETQ. The CDR3 totals 15 residues. The CDR3 nucleotides read TGCGCCAGCAGGAGTAGGACTAGCGGGAGAAATGAGCAGTTCTTC. Amino acids: CASRSRTSGRNEQFF.

The CDR3 nucleotides are TGCAGCGTCGCGGGACTAGCGGGAGGAGGGGTCTACGAGCAGTACTTC. Its protein is CSVAGLAGGGVYEQYF. The chain employs TRBV29-1 and TRBJ2-7, with 15 nucleotides matching TRBD2. The J segment lost 3 bases and the V segment lost 6 bases, leaving 9 bases of the junction unmatched. The CDR3 is 16 residues long. Looked up from germline, CDR1 is SQVTM and CDR2 is ANQGSEA.

The rearrangement uses TRBV5-1 and TRBJ2-1, with TRBD2 matching 11 bases. Germline V gene data show CDR1 as SGHRS and CDR2 as YFSETQ. The CDR3 is made up of 15 amino acids. V shed 4 bases and J 4 bases; nucleotides not matched to a gene: 4. The CDR3 region has the DNA TGCGCCAGCAGCGCGACTAGCGGGGCGTACAATGAGCAGTTCTTC. Translation: CASSATSGAYNEQFF.

The V and J genes are TRBV5-1 and TRBJ2-3; TRBD2 might be the D (6 bases). Germline loops: CDR1 SGHRS, CDR2 YFSETQ. Trimming removed 5 bases at V and 0 bases at J, with 13 bases between. This CDR3 has 15 residues. The CDR3 sequence is CASRVRGWSTDTQYF. In nucleotides, the CDR3 is TGCGCCAGCAGGGTACGGGGGTGGAGCACAGATACGCAGTATTTT.

J is TRBJ2-7 and V is TRBV7-9; tentatively, D is TRBD1 (6 bases). This CDR3 is built from 16 residues. Germline CDR1 and CDR2: SEHNR and FQNEAQ (reference sequence). V lost 1 base and J 0 bases, leaving 13 bases between the germline ends. The CDR3 bases are TGTGCCAGCAGCTTAGGACAGGTCTCCCTCTCCTACGAGCAGTACTTC. It specifies CASSLGQVSLSYEQYF.

The V call is TRBV18, the J call TRBJ2-7; 8 positions agree with TRBD1. The CDR3 is made up of 13 amino acids. Germline assignment: CDR1 KGHSH and CDR2 LQKENI. V gave up 6 bases and J gave up 5 bases; unmatched junction bases: 6. The CDR3 nucleotides read TGTGCCAGCTCCCGAACGACAGGGGACGAGCAGTACTTC. It encodes CASSRTTGDEQYF. The variable domain in full, with the rest retrieved from reference TRBV18 and TRBJ2-7, is NAGVMQNPRHLVRRRGQEARLRCSPMKGHSHVYWYRQLPEEGLKFMVYLQKENIIDESGMPKERFSAEFPKEGPSILRIQQVVRGDSAAYFCASSRTTGDEQYFGPGTRLTVT.

V and J are TRBV20-1 and TRBJ2-1; 7 bases map to TRBD2. Germline loops: CDR1 DFQATT, CDR2 SNEGSKA (reference sequence). CDR3 length: 13 amino acids. With 3 bases clipped from V and 8 bases from J, the junction kept 7 bases outside the gene matches. The CDR3 DNA reads as TGCAGTGCTAGCGGGAGGCTTATAGATGAGCAGTTCTTC. Translating it yields CSASGRLIDEQFF.

In regard to this clonotype: Possible read error: a much larger clone is one base away. V gene TRBV29-1 combines with J gene TRBJ2-5, with 7 bases fitting TRBD1. CDR1 is SQVTM, CDR2 ANQGSEA, per germline. CDR3 length: 16 amino acids. With 7 bases clipped from V and 11 bases from J, the junction kept 25 bases outside the gene matches. CDR3 protein: CSGQDPRGGSYNEQYF. Here the CDR3 DNA reads TGCAGCGGACAGGACCCACGAGGGGGCTCCTACAATGAGCAGTACTTC.

The chain is built from TRBV12-3 or TRBV12-4 and TRBJ2-3, with TRBD2 matching over 8 bases. The CDR3 extends over 16 amino acids. Trimming at V came to 6 bases and at J to 11 bases, leaving 19 bases not matched to a gene. In nucleotides, the CDR3 is TGTGCCAGCAGCTCAACCGGGACTAGAGGGTCCCATGGGCAGTATTTT. Its translation is CASSSTGTRGSHGQYF.